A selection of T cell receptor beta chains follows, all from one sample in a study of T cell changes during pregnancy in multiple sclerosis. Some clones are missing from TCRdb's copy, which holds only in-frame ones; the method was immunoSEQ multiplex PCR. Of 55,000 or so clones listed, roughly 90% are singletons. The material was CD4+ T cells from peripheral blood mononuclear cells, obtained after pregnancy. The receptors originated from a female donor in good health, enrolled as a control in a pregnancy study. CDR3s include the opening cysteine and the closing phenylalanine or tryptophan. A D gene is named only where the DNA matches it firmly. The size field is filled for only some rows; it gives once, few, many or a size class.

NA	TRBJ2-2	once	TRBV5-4	CASSSGGRDTGELFF	TGTGCCAGCAGCTCTGGCGGCCGTGACACCGGGGAGCTGTTTTTT
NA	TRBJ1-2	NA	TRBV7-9	CASSVTMDSFGYGYTF	TGTGCCAGCAGCGTAACGATGGACAGCTTCGGGTATGGCTACACCTTC
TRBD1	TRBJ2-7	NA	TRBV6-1	CASSEALGQGFYEQYF	TGTGCCAGCAGTGAAGCATTGGGACAGGGATTCTACGAGCAGTACTTC
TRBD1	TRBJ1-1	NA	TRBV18	CASSSRRAGGNGAPEAFF	TGTGCCAGCTCAAGTCGTCGGGCAGGGGGGAATGGGGCTCCTGAAGCTTTCTTT
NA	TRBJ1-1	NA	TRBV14	CASSQGGRTEAFF	TGTGCCAGCAGCCAGGGGGGGAGGACTGAAGCTTTCTTT
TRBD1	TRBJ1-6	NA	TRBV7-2	CASSPQAGGYNSPLHF	TGTGCCAGCAGCCCCCAGGCAGGGGGCTATAATTCACCCCTCCACTTT
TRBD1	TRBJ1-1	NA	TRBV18	CASSLGQPTRDTNTEAFF	TGTGCCAGCTCACTGGGACAGCCCACCCGCGATACAAACACTGAAGCTTTCTTT
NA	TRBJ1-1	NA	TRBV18	CASSPSLGSMNTEAFF	TGTGCCAGCTCACCTTCACTTGGGAGCATGAACACTGAAGCTTTCTTT
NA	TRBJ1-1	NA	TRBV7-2	CASSFYRDTEAFF	TGTGCCAGCAGCTTTTACAGGGACACTGAAGCTTTCTTT
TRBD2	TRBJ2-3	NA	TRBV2	CASSLAGGSTDTQYF	TGTGCCAGCAGCTTAGCGGGGGGCAGCACAGATACGCAGTATTTT
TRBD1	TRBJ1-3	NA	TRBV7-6	CASSLSRGDRDSGNTIYF	TGTGCCAGCAGCTTATCTCGCGGTGACAGGGACTCTGGAAACACCATATATTTT
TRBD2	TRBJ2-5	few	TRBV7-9	CASSSGLAGGETQYF	TGTGCCAGCAGCTCGGGACTAGCGGGGGGTGAGACCCAGTACTTC
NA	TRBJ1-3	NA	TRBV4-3	CASSQEDPGFSGNTIYF	TGCGCCAGCAGCCAAGAGGACCCAGGGTTCTCTGGAAACACCATATATTTT
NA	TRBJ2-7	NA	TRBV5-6	CASSLSSGKSYEQYF	TGTGCCAGCAGCCTGTCCTCAGGGAAATCCTACGAGCAGTACTTC
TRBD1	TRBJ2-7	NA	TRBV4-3	CASSHLPDREYEQYF	TGCGCCAGCAGCCACCTACCGGACAGGGAGTACGAGCAGTACTTC
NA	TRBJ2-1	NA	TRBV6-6	CASSPRAPRDEQFF	TGTGCCAGCAGTCCTCGGGCACCCAGGGATGAGCAGTTCTTC
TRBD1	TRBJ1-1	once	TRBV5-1	CASSGDRGRKDTEAFF	TGCGCCAGCAGCGGGGACAGGGGGCGGAAGGACACTGAAGCTTTCTTT
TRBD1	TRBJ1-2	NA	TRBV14	CASSPQTGGVYGYTF	TGTGCCAGCAGCCCCCAGACAGGGGGCGTCTATGGCTACACCTTC
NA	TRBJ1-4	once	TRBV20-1	CSASYGEKLFF	TGCAGTGCTAGTTACGGTGAAAAACTGTTTTTT
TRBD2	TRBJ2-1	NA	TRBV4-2	CASSREPLITGGPHEQFF	TGTGCCAGCAGCCGAGAACCCCTTATCACGGGGGGGCCCCATGAGCAGTTCTTC
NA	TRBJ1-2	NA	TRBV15	CATSRPEKNYGYTF	TGTGCCACCAGCCGACCGGAGAAGAACTATGGCTACACCTTC
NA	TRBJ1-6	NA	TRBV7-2	CASSLGSSQNSPLHF	TGTGCCAGCAGCTTAGGGTCCTCCCAGAATTCACCCCTCCACTTT
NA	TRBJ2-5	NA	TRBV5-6	CASSLVGGETQYF	TGTGCCAGCAGCTTGGTCGGGGGTGAGACCCAGTACTTC
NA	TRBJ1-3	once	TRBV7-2	CASSLGGSGNTIYF	TGTGCCAGCAGCTTAGGGGGCTCGGGAAACACCATATATTTT
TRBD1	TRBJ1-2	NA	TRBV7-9	CASSFRAATGGASAYTF	TGTGCCAGCAGCTTTAGGGCCGCGACAGGGGGCGCGTCTGCCTACACCTTC
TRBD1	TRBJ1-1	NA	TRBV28	CASRMTGSNTEAFF	TGTGCCAGTAGAATGACAGGGTCGAACACTGAAGCTTTCTTT
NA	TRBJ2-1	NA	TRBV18	CASSPPQGGSYNEQFF	TGTGCCAGCTCACCACCGCAGGGGGGCTCCTACAATGAGCAGTTCTTC
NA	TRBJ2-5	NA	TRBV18	CASSPVRSLTGETQYF	TGTGCCAGCTCACCAGTCCGATCGCTTACAGGAGAGACCCAGTACTTC
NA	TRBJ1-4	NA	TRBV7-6	CASSLEQGNEKLFF	TGTGCCAGCAGCTTAGAACAGGGTAACGAAAAACTGTTTTTT
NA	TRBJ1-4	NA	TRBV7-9	CASSSRATNEKLFF	TGTGCCAGCAGCTCAAGAGCAACTAATGAAAAACTGTTTTTT
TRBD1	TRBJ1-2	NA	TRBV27	CASSTPRGQEGYTF	TGTGCCAGCAGTACCCCAAGGGGGCAAGAAGGCTACACCTTC
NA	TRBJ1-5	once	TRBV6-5	CASSYKGTGSNQPQHF	TGTGCCAGCAGTTACAAGGGAACAGGCTCTAATCAGCCCCAGCATTTT
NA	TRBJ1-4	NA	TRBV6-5	CASSPKMEGKLFF	TGTGCCAGCAGTCCCAAAATGGAGGGAAAACTGTTTTTT
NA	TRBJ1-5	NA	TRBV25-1	CASSESQGGSNQPQHF	TGTGCCAGCAGTGAATCACAGGGTGGAAGCAATCAGCCCCAGCATTTT
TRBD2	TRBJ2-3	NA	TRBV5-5	CASSLTSLAGGSDTQYF	TGTGCCAGCAGCTTGACGAGTTTAGCGGGGGGGTCAGATACGCAGTATTTT
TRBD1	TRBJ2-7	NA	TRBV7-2	CASSPTGDPRFYEQYF	TGTGCCAGCAGCCCGACAGGGGATCCCCGTTTCTACGAGCAGTACTTC
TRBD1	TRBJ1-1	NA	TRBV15	CATSRDGRRQGVGTNTEAFF	TGTGCCACCAGCAGAGATGGACGTCGACAGGGGGTGGGGACGAACACTGAAGCTTTCTTT
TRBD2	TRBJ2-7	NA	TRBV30	CAWSLAGPEQYF	TGTGCCTGGAGTTTAGCGGGGCCCGAGCAGTACTTC
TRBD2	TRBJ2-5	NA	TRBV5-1	CASSRGGPEETQYF	TGCGCCAGCAGCCGGGGGGGGCCGGAAGAGACCCAGTACTTC
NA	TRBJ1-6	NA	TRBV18	CASCSGNHSPLHF	TGTGCCAGCTGTTCAGGGAACCATTCACCCCTCCACTTT
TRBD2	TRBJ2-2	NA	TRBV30	CAWSVGGKVTGELFF	TGTGCCTGGAGTGTCGGGGGGAAGGTCACCGGGGAGCTGTTTTTT
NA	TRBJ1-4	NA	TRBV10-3	CATHGVANEKLFF	TGTGCCACGCACGGTGTCGCTAATGAAAAACTGTTTTTT
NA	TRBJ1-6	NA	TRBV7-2	CASSGLNSPLHF	TGTGCCAGCAGCGGCCTCAATTCACCCCTCCACTTT
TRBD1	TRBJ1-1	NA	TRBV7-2	CASSLGLPGGNTEAFF	TGTGCCAGCAGCTTAGGTCTTCCAGGGGGGAACACTGAAGCTTTCTTT
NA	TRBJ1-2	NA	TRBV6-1	CASSVGQGIALGGYTF	TGTGCCAGCAGTGTGGGGCAGGGAATTGCTTTGGGAGGCTACACCTTC
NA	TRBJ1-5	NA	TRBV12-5	CASGPNQPQHF	TGTGCTAGTGGCCCTAATCAGCCCCAGCATTTT
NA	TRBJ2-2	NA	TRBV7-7	CASSLVVATGELFF	TGTGCTAGCAGCTTAGTGGTAGCCACCGGGGAGCTGTTTTTT
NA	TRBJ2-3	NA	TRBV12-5	CASVRGGRADTQYF	TGTGCTAGTGTTAGGGGTGGCCGGGCAGATACGCAGTATTTT
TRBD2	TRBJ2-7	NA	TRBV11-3	CASSRGGSSYEQYF	TGTGCCAGCAGCCGGGGGGGCAGCTCCTACGAGCAGTACTTC